A single sample is the source of the 32 T cell receptor beta chains below, sequenced in a study of CD8+CD57+ T cells in acquired aplastic anemia. TCR beta VDJ combinations and CDR3 sequences were profiled from genomic DNA. TCRdb passed the reads through MiXCR, listing each CDR3 protein once. Of 35,000 to 50,000 distinct CDR3 sequences listed, approximately 67% are singletons. The sequenced material came from sorted CD4+, CD8+, or CD8+CD57+ T cells (not recorded which) from PBMCs. Receptor source: a human donor in good health, serving as a control.

This chain joins TRBV19 and TRBJ1-5; D is ambiguous. The CDR3 covers 12 residues. Trimming removed 2 bases from V and 5 bases from J, with 4 bases in between. Germline V gene data show CDR1 as LNHDA and CDR2 as SQIVND (reference sequence). CDR3 in DNA: TGTGCCAGTAGTATATGGGATCAGCCCCAGCATTTT. It encodes CASSIWDQPQHF.

Note on this clonotype: A much larger clone differs from this one at a single base, so this may be a read error. The chain links TRBV6-5 to TRBJ1-2, with a tentative D call TRBD1 (5 bases). The V gene's germline CDR1 is MNHEY and CDR2 SVGAGI. CDR3 length: 17 amino acids. Between the trimmed V and J ends, which lost 1 base and 5 bases, there was a span of 20 bases. CDR3 sequence reads: CASSYLAAGRGLYGYTF. The CDR3, as DNA: TGTGCCAGCAGTTACTTGGCAGCGGGACGGGGTCTTTATGGCTACACCTTC.

The chain has TRBV15 and TRBJ1-1, with TRBD1 matching over 7 bases. Germline CDR1 is LNHNV and CDR2 is YYDKDF (reference sequence). There are 13 residues in the CDR3. V shed 1 base, J shed 8 bases, and the junction held 4 bases outside the gene matches. The CDR3 DNA reads as TGTGCCACCAGCAGAGGACAGGGAGGGGAAGCTTTCTTT. It is translated as CATSRGQGGEAFF.

V and J are TRBV29-1 and TRBJ1-1, with 9 bases lining up with TRBD1. CDR1 is SQVTM and CDR2 is ANQGSEA in the germline V gene. The trim removed 3 bases at V and 2 bases at J, leaving 1 base unmatched. The CDR3 sequence is 13 residues long. The DNA of the CDR3 is TGCAGCGTTGAGGACAGGGGAAACACTGAAGCTTTCTTT. Residues: CSVEDRGNTEAFF.

As regards this clonotype: The CDR3 end shows no conserved phenylalanine or tryptophan, and so a read error is likely. This rearrangement joins TRBV9 to TRBJ2-3; 8 nucleotides match TRBD1. Germline trimming cut 2 bases from V and 3 bases from J; bases unmatched to any gene: 8. The CDR3 loop spans 16 amino acids. Germline V gene sequence: CDR1 SGDLS, CDR2 YYNGEE. The CDR3 is CASSVGGQGETDTQYL. For the CDR3, the DNA is TGTGCCAGCAGCGTCGGTGGACAGGGAGAGACAGATACGCAGTATCTT.

The chain combines TRBV11-2 with TRBJ1-1; the D gene is possibly TRBD1 (5 bases). The CDR3 is 14 amino acids. Looked up from germline, CDR1 is SGHAT and CDR2 is FQNNGV. Trimming took 0 bases from V and 4 from J, leaving 9 bases between them. CDR3 loop: CASSLDRDGTEAFF. The CDR3 nucleotides are TGTGCCAGCAGCTTAGATCGGGACGGCACTGAAGCTTTCTTT.

This clonotype was seen only a few times. The CDR3 coding sequence is TGTGCCACCTCTAGCGGCAGGAGGGACACCGGGGAGCTGTTTTTT. As protein: CATSSGRRDTGELFF. The chain links TRBV24-1 to TRBJ2-2; 7 bases agree with TRBD2. Germline V gene lookup returns CDR1 KGHDR and CDR2 SFDVKD. This CDR3 spans 15 amino acids. The V and J ends lost 9 bases and 3 bases, in that order; junction bases with no gene match: 9.

This rearrangement joins TRBV2 to TRBJ1-5, with a weak D call TRBD1 (5 bases). The CDR3 has 12 amino acids. V lost 1 base to trimming and J lost 11 bases, with 9 bases between them. Germline V lookup: CDR1 SNHLY, CDR2 FYNNEI. The DNA for the CDR3 is TGTGCCAGCAGTGAAGACGGGGGGACCCAGCATTTT. Its translation: CASSEDGGTQHF.

V usage is TRBV7-2 and J usage is TRBJ2-1; D unresolved. The CDR3 has 13 residues. Germline V lookup: CDR1 SGHTA, CDR2 FQGNSA. Deletions cut 0 bases from V and 5 bases from J, with 5 bases between. CDR3 protein: CASSLAPDNEQFF. Written as DNA, the CDR3 is TGTGCCAGCAGCTTAGCCCCCGACAATGAGCAGTTCTTC. Looking up the rest from reference TRBV7-2 and TRBJ2-1 gives the full variable domain: GAGVSQSPSNKVTEKGKDVELRCDPISGHTALYWYRQSLGQGLEFLIYFQGNSAPDKSGLPSDRFSAERTGGSVSTLTIQRTQQEDSAVYLCASSLAPDNEQFFGPGTRLTVL.

The chain employs TRBV29-1 and TRBJ2-2; a possible D gene is TRBD2 (5 bases). V lost 1 base to trimming and J lost 2 bases, with 14 bases between them. Germline CDR1 SQVTM, CDR2 ANQGSEA. The CDR3 consists of 16 residues. The CDR3 spells CSVEAGEGTNTGELFF. The DNA for the CDR3 is TGCAGCGTTGAAGCCGGAGAGGGAACAAACACCGGGGAGCTGTTTTTT.

This clonotype was seen just once. The chain couples TRBV20-1 to TRBJ2-7, with 7 bases fitting TRBD1. Looked up from germline, CDR1 is DFQATT and CDR2 is SNEGSKA (reference sequence). Trimming cost V 0 bases and J 3 bases; bases outside gene matches: 8. The CDR3 is made up of 15 amino acids. CDR3 DNA sequence: TGCAGTGCTAGAGATGCAGGGGGAGCTAACTACGAGCAGTACTTC. Amino acid sequence: CSARDAGGANYEQYF.

This clonotype was detected many times. The chain employs TRBV27 and TRBJ2-5; the D is unclear. Germline CDR1 reads MNHEY; CDR2 reads SMNVEV (reference sequence). This CDR3 spans 13 amino acids. V lost 6 bases and J lost 1, with 9 bases in between. CDR3 residues: CASSFIPQETQYF. The CDR3 bases are TGTGCCAGCAGCTTTATCCCCCAAGAGACCCAGTACTTC.

The rearrangement uses TRBV20-1 and TRBJ1-6; D is unclear. Trimming left V 0 bases short and J 9 bases short, with 9 bases between. Germline V CDR1 and CDR2: DFQATT, SNEGSKA (reference sequence). There are 13 residues in the CDR3. The DNA for the CDR3 is TGCAGTGCTAGAGATTACACGACTTCACCCCTCCACTTT. It yields the protein CSARDYTTSPLHF.

The J gene is TRBJ2-5, the V gene TRBV2; 7 bases are shared with TRBD1. V lost 9 bases to trimming and J lost 4 bases; unmatched junction nucleotides: 8. Per germline, CDR1 SNHLY and CDR2 FYNNEI. The length of the CDR3 is 13 residues. The DNA for the CDR3 is TGTGCCAGAAGACAGGGCCTGAGAGAGACCCAGTACTTC. This encodes CARRQGLRETQYF.

This clonotype appeared many times. This chain joins TRBV6-1 and TRBJ2-3; either TRBD1 or TRBD2 may fit D (8 bases each). CDR1 is MNHNS, CDR2 SASEGT, per germline. With 7 bases removed from V and 6 bases from J, the gap between germline ends came to 29 bases. The CDR3 is made up of 18 amino acids. The CDR3 DNA is TGTGCCAGCACGCAGGGGGCCCCTCGGACTAGCAGTCGGGATACGCAGTATTTT. It codes for CASTQGAPRTSSRDTQYF.

Note on this clonotype: The junction differs from germline at one of its ends, possibly a read error. The chain combines TRBV7-8 with TRBJ1-2; the D gene is possibly TRBD1 (6 bases). Germline CDR1 is SGHVS and CDR2 is FQNEAQ. The CDR3 contains 13 residues. The CDR3 DNA sequence: TGTGCCGGCAGCTTAGCAGGGGTCTATGGCTACACCTTC. It yields the protein CAGSLAGVYGYTF.

The J gene is TRBJ1-1, the V gene TRBV29-1; D is undetermined. V lost 4 bases, J lost 1 base, and 4 bases lay in between. CDR1 is SQVTM, CDR2 ANQGSEA, per germline. The CDR3 consists of 11 residues. DNA for the CDR3: TGCAGCGTTGGGAGGAACACTGAAGCTTTCTTT. Translation gives CSVGRNTEAFF.

This clonotype was detected ten times or more. This chain uses TRBV12-3 or TRBV12-4 with TRBJ2-3, with D perhaps TRBD1 (6 bases). Trimming left V 6 bases short and J 2 bases short, with 15 bases between. The CDR3 runs 15 residues. CDR3 bases: TGTGCCAGCAGCCCTCCGGGACAAATCACAGATACGCAGTATTTT. Amino acids: CASSPPGQITDTQYF.

This chain connects TRBV24-1 to TRBJ2-1, with 8 bases identical to TRBD2. Trimming at V came to 2 bases and at J to 12 bases, leaving 8 bases not matched to a gene. Germline CDR1 KGHDR, CDR2 SFDVKD. The CDR3 is 14 residues long. DNA for the CDR3: TGTGCCACCAGTGATTCCGGGGGGGTAGCCGTGCAGTTCTTC. Protein: CATSDSGGVAVQFF.

The genes are TRBV9 and TRBJ2-5; D might be TRBD2 (6 bases). The CDR3 has 16 residues. The germline V gene has CDR1 SGDLS and CDR2 YYNGEE. V was pared by 4 bases and J by 3 bases, with 19 bases between. The CDR3 nucleotides read TGTGCCAGCAGCCAGGCCTTGGGGGGTCGAGAAGAGACCCAGTACTTC. This encodes CASSQALGGREETQYF.

Written as DNA, the CDR3 is TGCGCCAGCAGTGAGGGGGCAGGGGCTTTCTATGGCTACACCTTC. It encodes CASSEGAGAFYGYTF. The chain uses TRBV10-2 and TRBJ1-2, with D maybe TRBD1 (6 bases). The CDR3 is 15 amino acids. V lost 2 bases and J 4 bases, leaving 14 bases between the germline ends. The germline CDR1 and CDR2 sequences are WSHSY and SAAADI.

This clonotype has ten or more counts. The chain couples TRBV9 to TRBJ2-7, with 8 bases identical to TRBD2. Germline assignment: CDR1 SGDLS and CDR2 YYNGEE. Losses at the gene ends were 0 bases for V and 2 bases for J; bases not matched to a gene: 7. The CDR3 consists of 16 residues. The CDR3 DNA follows: TGTGCCAGCAGCGTAGAACCGGCGGGGGGAACCTACGAGCAGTACTTC. As protein: CASSVEPAGGTYEQYF.

This clonotype has a single count. This chain links TRBV19 with TRBJ2-5, with 8 bases fitting TRBD1. This CDR3 is 15 amino acids long. Germline V gene sequence: CDR1 LNHDA, CDR2 SQIVND (reference sequence). Germline trimming cut 6 bases from V and 4 bases from J; bases unmatched to any gene: 10. CDR3 loop: CASSLNDRGGETQYF. CDR3 sequence (DNA): TGTGCCAGTAGCCTAAACGACAGGGGAGGAGAGACCCAGTACTTC.

The chain links TRBV19 to TRBJ2-7; D remains ambiguous. This CDR3 comprises 13 residues. Germline V gene data show CDR1 as LNHDA and CDR2 as SQIVND (reference sequence). V shed 7 bases and J shed 2 bases, with 12 bases lying between them. The CDR3 loop reads CASTPTGAYEQYF. The CDR3, as DNA: TGTGCCAGTACCCCCACGGGCGCCTACGAGCAGTACTTC.

At least ten counts were recorded for this clonotype. This clone may be a read error of a much larger clone one base away. V is TRBV5-6 and J is TRBJ1-1; 8 bases are a match to TRBD1. Germline lookup yields CDR1 SGHDT and CDR2 YYEEEE. Unmatched junction bases numbered 2, after V lost 3 bases and J lost 1 base. This CDR3 spans 14 amino acids. CDR3 amino acids: CASSYGTGNTEAFF. DNA for the CDR3: TGTGCCAGCAGCTACGGGACAGGGAACACTGAAGCTTTCTTT.

The rearrangement links TRBV7-9 to TRBJ1-2; no clear D. Trimming took 6 bases from V and 7 from J, leaving 12 bases between them. This CDR3 spans 12 amino acids. Germline-derived CDR1 and CDR2 are SEHNR and FQNEAQ (reference sequence). CDR3 DNA: TGTGCCAGCAGTGGGTCCTCGGGTGGCTACACCTTC. It codes for CASSGSSGGYTF.

This clonotype has only a few counts. The rearrangement links TRBV7-2 to TRBJ2-7; D call uncertain. V was shortened by 6 bases and J by 5 bases, with 8 bases between the two germline ends. Germline-derived CDR1 and CDR2 are SGHTA and FQGNSA. CDR3 size: 11 residues. Here the CDR3 reads CASSNGHEQYF. The CDR3 coding sequence is TGTGCCAGCAGTAATGGGCACGAGCAGTACTTC.

A word on this clonotype: The junction differs from germline at one of its ends, possibly a read error. The rearrangement joins TRBV20-1 to TRBJ1-3, with TRBD1 as a possible D gene (5 bases). Germline CDR1 is DFQATT and CDR2 is SNEGSKA (reference sequence). The CDR3 runs to 14 residues. CDR3 DNA: TGCAGTGCCAGAGGGCCAGGGACGCGAAACACCATATATTTT. This translates into CSARGPGTRNTIYF.

This clonotype was found a few times. J is TRBJ2-7 and V is TRBV24-1, with TRBD1 identical over 11 bases. CDR1 and CDR2 (germline): KGHDR, SFDVKD. With 5 bases clipped from V and 7 bases from J, the junction kept 9 bases outside the gene matches. This CDR3 has 15 amino acids. Here the CDR3 DNA reads TGTGCCACCAGTGCCTGGGGGACAGGGGGGGAAGAGCAGTACTTC. This translates into CATSAWGTGGEEQYF.

To note about this clonotype: At one boundary the junction diverges from the germline segment, which might be a read error. This chain joins TRBV4-3 and TRBJ2-7; 7 positions match TRBD1. Germline CDR1 LGHNA, CDR2 YSLEER. The CDR3 has 14 amino acids. The CDR3: CASSAHRGSYGQYF. As DNA, the CDR3 is TGCGCCAGCAGCGCCCACAGGGGCTCCTACGGGCAGTACTTC.

V gene TRBV19 combines with J gene TRBJ1-1; D gene unclear. This CDR3 region has 14 residues. The V gene lost 1 base and the J gene lost 6 bases, with 12 bases spanning the gap. The V gene's germline CDR1 is LNHDA and CDR2 SQIVND (reference sequence). CDR3 nucleotide sequence: TGTGCCAGTAGTATAGGTCAGGTTACGGCTGAAGCTTTCTTT. It encodes CASSIGQVTAEAFF.

The chain couples TRBV7-9 to TRBJ1-2, with D possibly matching TRBD1 (5 bases). Germline V gene data show CDR1 as SEHNR and CDR2 as FQNEAQ (reference sequence). The V end lost 5 bases, the J end lost 4 bases, and 11 bases lay between the germline ends. The CDR3 is made up of 13 amino acids. The CDR3 coding sequence is TGTGCCAGCAGCCTCCGGGACCCCTATGGCTACACCTTC. Translated: CASSLRDPYGYTF.